This T cell receptor beta chain was captured by sequencing in a study of T cell repertoires in cytomegalovirus infection. TCRdb processed the reads anew with MiXCR; each CDR3 protein has one entry. The profile covers about 330,000 distinct CDR3 sequences, with about 32% appearing a single time and roughly 13% taken by the ten largest. This clonotype was seen a handful of times. Its antigen is currently unknown. The germline CDR1 and CDR2 sequences are MRHNA and SNTAGT. There are 16 residues in the CDR3. Unmatched junction bases numbered 11, after V lost 6 bases and J lost 8 bases. This receptor was taken from a human donor in good health (CMV status not recorded). Some clones in this sample may be carry-over from other donors' samples. The source was cultured PBMCs, collected from culture after CMV antigen stimulation. The chain employs TRBV6-4 and TRBJ2-3; 13 bases are shared with TRBD2. CDR3 sequence: CASSATGTSGMSTQYF. CDR3 in DNA: TGTGCCAGCAGCGCTACCGGGACTAGCGGGATGAGTACGCAGTATTTT.